The subject of this entry is one T cell receptor (beta chain). TCRdb re-analysed the PCR reads in MiXCR, keeping a single row per CDR3 protein. The sample consists of roughly 6,500 distinct CDR3 sequences, 51% of them appearing once. The patients had localized lung adenocarcinoma, a non-small cell subtype. The data are from a study of CD4 and CD8 cells across lung adenocarcinoma regions. Sequences were obtained from CD4+ T cells from the center of a lung tumor. The clonotype comes from a female donor with lung adenocarcinoma. The CD4 and CD8 labels of this study may be unreliable.

The CDR3 loop is CASSLKRSPSTDTQYF. DNA of the CDR3: TGTGCCAGCAGCCTGAAGAGGAGTCCTAGCACAGATACGCAGTATTTT. The chain is built from TRBV11-1 and TRBJ2-3; D is undetermined. Germline assignment: CDR1 SGHAT and CDR2 FQDESV (reference sequence). V was trimmed by 5 bases and J by 0 bases, leaving 15 bases between them. This CDR3 has 16 amino acids.